This TCR beta chain stems from a study of cytomegalovirus exposure and HLA in healthy donors. Germline CDR1 and CDR2: MGHDK and SYGVNS. V was cut by 8 bases and J by 8 bases, with 13 bases left in between. The CDR3 contains 12 residues. Only in-frame clones appear in the TCRdb table, and some are missing; sequencing was by immunoSEQ multiplex PCR. The sample holds about 190,000 clones; about 80% are singletons and the top ten take around 6.7%. The sample was PBMCs. The V gene is TRBV25-1, the J gene TRBJ2-1; no clear D. This TCR was sampled from a man between 18 and 35 years old in good health and CMV-seropositive. The DNA of the CDR3 is TGTGCCAGCGCGGCGGCTGTCGATGAGCAGTTCTTC. Its translation is CASAAAVDEQFF.